Shown below are 21 T cell receptor beta chains from a single sample sequenced in a study of T cells in Graves' hyperthyroidism and ophthalmopathy. Amplification targeted TCR beta CDR3 regions from RNA transcripts. A set of HTBI primers served as the primers for a first-round RT-PCR of the TCR CDR3. TCRdb processed the multiplex PCR reads anew with MiXCR; each CDR3 protein has one entry. The sample lists about 640,000 distinct CDR3 sequences; roughly 20% were seen once. Sequencing was done on a sample of blood. These TCRs come from a man in his thirties or forties with Graves' ophthalmopathy.

This clonotype has only a few counts. J is TRBJ2-1 and V is TRBV12-5; the D gene is possibly TRBD1 (5 bases). CDR3 length equals 12 residues. Germline lookup yields CDR1 LGHNT and CDR2 FRNRAP. V was trimmed by 6 bases and J by 9 bases, leaving 12 bases between them. The CDR3 region has the DNA TGTGCTAGTGGCCCAGGGTCCGGTGAGCAGTTCTTC. Protein: CASGPGSGEQFF.

V and J are TRBV13 and TRBJ1-1; D call uncertain. Germline lookup yields CDR1 PRHDT and CDR2 FYEKMQ (reference sequence). The ends were cut back, 8 bases at V and 8 bases at J, with 24 bases in the middle. CDR3 size: 15 residues. The CDR3 nucleotides are TGTGCCAGCGGCCCCATAGCAGGAAGGTCGAACGAAGCTTTCTTT. It translates to CASGPIAGRSNEAFF. Drawing the rest from reference TRBV13 and TRBJ1-1, the complete variable domain is AAGVIQSPRHLIKEKRETATLKCYPIPRHDTVYWYQQGPGQDPQFLISFYEKMQSDKGSIPDRFSAQQFSDYHSELNMSSLELGDSALYFCASGPIAGRSNEAFFGQGTRLTVV.

This clonotype was seen a handful of times. The rearrangement joins TRBV6-1 to TRBJ2-3; the match to TRBD1 covers 8 bases. V lost 5 bases to trimming and J lost 4 bases; unmatched junction nucleotides: 8. This CDR3 contains 15 residues. The V gene's germline CDR1 is MNHNS and CDR2 SASEGT. The CDR3 region has the DNA TGTGCCAGCAGTAGGGGACAGGCGTCCCCAGATACGCAGTATTTT. This encodes CASSRGQASPDTQYF.

This clonotype came up a few times. The rearrangement links TRBV4-1 to TRBJ2-5; D may be TRBD1 (7 bases). This CDR3 contains 15 residues. Deletions cut 0 bases from V and 5 bases from J, with 13 bases between. Per the germline V gene, CDR1 is MGHRA and CDR2 is YSYEKL. The CDR3 region has the DNA TGCGCCAGCAGCCAAGATCTTGCAGGGGGGGAGACCCAGTACTTC. The encoded protein is CASSQDLAGGETQYF.

This chain connects TRBV3-1 to TRBJ1-1, with 7 bases aligning to TRBD1. The CDR3 spans 14 residues. Unmatched junction bases numbered 9, after V lost 5 bases and J lost 6 bases. Germline CDR1 LGHDT, CDR2 YNNKEL (reference sequence). The CDR3 loop is CASSTRQGKSEAFF. CDR3 bases: TGTGCCAGCAGCACCCGACAGGGAAAATCTGAAGCTTTCTTT. Using reference TRBV3-1 and TRBJ1-1 for the parts outside the CDR3, the full variable domain is DTAVSQTPKYLVTQMGNDKSIKCEQNLGHDTMYWYKQDSKKFLKIMFSYNNKELIINETVPNRFSPKSPDKAHLNLHINSLELGDSAVYFCASSTRQGKSEAFFGQGTRLTVV.

The table lists this clonotype with many counts. The V gene is TRBV27, the J gene TRBJ1-1, with 11 bases that match TRBD1. Trimming took 4 bases from V and 1 from J; bases not matched to a gene: 2. Germline CDR1 reads MNHEY; CDR2 reads SMNVEV (reference sequence). The CDR3 extends over 15 amino acids. The CDR3 DNA follows: TGTGCCAGCAGTTCGGGACAGGGGGGGAACACTGAAGCTTTCTTT. Protein product: CASSSGQGGNTEAFF.

This clonotype was recorded a few times. The chain links TRBV28 to TRBJ1-4; D call uncertain. The germline V gene encodes CDR1 MDHEN and CDR2 SYDVKM. V was cut by 4 bases and J by 7 bases, with 7 bases left in between. The CDR3 runs 12 residues. This chain's CDR3 is CASSWTPEKLFF. For the CDR3, the DNA is TGTGCCAGCAGTTGGACGCCTGAAAAACTGTTTTTT.

The rearrangement joins TRBV6-5 to TRBJ2-7, with 9 bases fitting TRBD2. V trimming: 4 bases; J trimming: 3 bases; junction bases outside the gene matches: 7. CDR1 MNHEY and CDR2 SVGAGI come from the germline V gene. This CDR3 has 15 residues. The CDR3 coding sequence is TGTGCCAGCAGTTTTAAGGAAGCGGGAGGCTACGAGCAGTACTTC. This codes for CASSFKEAGGYEQYF.

A single count supports this clonotype. The J gene is TRBJ2-7, the V gene TRBV6-2 or TRBV6-3; D remains ambiguous. Germline loops: CDR1 MNHEY, CDR2 SVGEGT. This CDR3 region has 14 residues. The V and J ends lost 4 bases and 4 bases respectively, with 14 bases between them. CDR3 bases: TGTGCCAGCAGTTCCCGCTCGTGGCGGTACGAGCAGTACTTC. Translation gives CASSSRSWRYEQYF.

This clonotype was seen repeatedly, ten times or more. This chain joins TRBV2 and TRBJ1-3; unclear D gene. The CDR3 covers 17 residues. Between the trimmed V and J ends, which lost 1 base and 2 bases, there was a span of 15 bases. Germline CDR1 reads SNHLY; CDR2 reads FYNNEI. The DNA of the CDR3 is TGTGCCAGCAGTGAAGGGTTATTGGTCTCTGCTGGAAACACCATATATTTT. Its protein is CASSEGLLVSAGNTIYF.

Note on this clonotype: A much larger clone differs from this one at a single base, so this may be a read error. This chain uses TRBV12-3 or TRBV12-4 with TRBJ1-5, with D perhaps matching TRBD1 (5 bases). CDR3 length: 14 amino acids. Trimming stripped 4 bases from V and 6 bases from J, with 13 bases between. For the CDR3, the DNA is TGTGCCAGCAGTTCATCGAGGCAGGGTCAGCCCCAGCATTTT. The encoded protein is CASSSSRQGQPQHF.

The chain employs TRBV7-3 and TRBJ2-3; D remains unclear. CDR3 length: 12 amino acids. V lost 2 bases and J lost 6, with 6 bases in between. Germline-derived CDR1 and CDR2 are SGHTA and FQGTGA. CDR3 bases: TGTGCCAGCAGCTTATCGCGTGATACGCAGTATTTT. It is translated as CASSLSRDTQYF.

This clonotype was counted many times. The rearrangement uses TRBV20-1 and TRBJ2-3, with 9 positions matching TRBD2. CDR1 and CDR2 from the germline V gene are DFQATT and SNEGSKA (reference sequence). This CDR3 has 13 amino acids. CDR3 nucleotide sequence: TGCAGCCTCTCGGGACTAGCAGACGATACGCAGTATTTT. Translated, it gives CSLSGLADDTQYF.

V usage is TRBV20-1 and J usage is TRBJ2-3, with 7 bases lining up with TRBD2. In germline, CDR1 is DFQATT, CDR2 SNEGSKA (reference sequence). The length of the CDR3 is 14 residues. The V segment lost 5 bases and the J segment 0 bases; nucleotides outside the gene matches: 5. For the CDR3, the DNA is TGCAGTGCTCGACTAGCCTTTAGCACAGATACGCAGTATTTT. Residues: CSARLAFSTDTQYF.

This clonotype was picked up a small number of times. The chain recombines TRBV14 with TRBJ2-5; D possibly corresponds to TRBD1 (6 bases). The germline gives CDR1 SGHDN, CDR2 FVKESK. Trimming removed 4 bases at V and 1 base at J, with 13 bases between. This CDR3 comprises 15 residues. The CDR3 DNA reads TGTGCCAGCAGCCTATACCAGGGGCCCCAAGAGACCCAGTACTTC. This translates into CASSLYQGPQETQYF.

There are a few counts of this clonotype. The V gene is TRBV29-1, the J gene TRBJ2-7; 7 nucleotides agree with TRBD1. The germline V gene has CDR1 SQVTM and CDR2 ANQGSEA. With V trimmed by 5 bases and J by 2 bases, 12 bases remained unmatched. This CDR3 has 15 amino acids. The DNA for the CDR3 is TGCAGCGTTAGTCCGCCCCCGGGACAGACCTACGAGCAGTACTTC. Translated: CSVSPPPGQTYEQYF.

In its sample, this clonotype was seen a few times. The rearrangement uses TRBV28 and TRBJ2-7, with TRBD2 as a possible D gene (5 bases). The CDR3 totals 12 residues. In germline, CDR1 is MDHEN, CDR2 SYDVKM. V was trimmed by 6 bases and J by 4 bases, leaving 10 bases between them. CDR3 coding DNA: TGTGCCAGCAGGGAGGTAGGGTACGAGCAGTACTTC. Protein product: CASREVGYEQYF.

Ten or more counts support this clonotype. The chain couples TRBV12-3 or TRBV12-4 to TRBJ2-7, with 7 bases lining up with TRBD1. This CDR3 comprises 14 residues. Trimming at V came to 5 bases and at J to 4 bases, leaving 8 bases not matched to a gene. The CDR3 sequence: CASSPGQVRYEQYF. The DNA for the CDR3 is TGTGCCAGCAGTCCCGGACAGGTGCGGTACGAGCAGTACTTC.

The gene calls are TRBV12-3 or TRBV12-4 and TRBJ2-7, with 9 bases that match TRBD1. This CDR3 region has 13 residues. With V trimmed by 6 bases and J by 7 bases, 7 bases remained unmatched. CDR3 DNA: TGTGCCAGCAGGGGACAGGGTAGTATAGAGCAGTACTTC. As protein: CASRGQGSIEQYF.

CDR3: CASSYTSGRLNEQFF. The DNA of the CDR3 is TGTGCCAGCAGTTACACTAGCGGGAGACTCAATGAGCAGTTCTTC. This chain uses TRBV6-5 with TRBJ2-1, with 11 bases fitting TRBD2. V shed 2 bases, J shed 6 bases, and the junction held 3 bases outside the gene matches. CDR3 length: 15 residues. CDR1 and CDR2 from the germline V gene are MNHEY and SVGAGI.

This clonotype came up many times. The chain employs TRBV30 and TRBJ1-6; 8 bases match TRBD1. Per germline, CDR1 GTSNPN and CDR2 SVGIG (reference sequence). With 5 bases clipped from V and 10 bases from J, the junction kept 13 bases outside the gene matches. CDR3 size: 15 residues. The CDR3 here is CAWRLGQALGSPLHF. The DNA of the CDR3 is TGTGCCTGGCGGTTGGGACAGGCCCTTGGGTCACCCCTCCACTTT.